Shown below are 3 T cell receptor beta chains from a single sample sequenced in a study of radiotherapy plus CTLA-4 blockade in lung cancer. Using immunoSEQ multiplex PCR, the repertoire was profiled, and TCRdb retains in-frame clones only, with some absent. Of tens of thousands of clones listed, roughly three quarters were seen once; the top ten hold 4%. This specimen was peripheral blood, taken from a patient treated with radiotherapy plus ipilimumab. The receptors were gathered from a human donor with non-small cell lung cancer who had stable disease on radiotherapy plus ipilimumab.

V is TRBV27 and J is TRBJ2-5; D may be TRBD2 (5 bases). The germline CDR1 and CDR2 sequences are MNHEY and SMNVEV (reference sequence). This CDR3 contains 19 residues. V lost 5 bases and J 0 bases, leaving 25 bases between the germline ends. The DNA for the CDR3 is TGTGCCAGCAGTCCATTTAACACCCCGCGGACGGGATACCAAGAGACCCAGTACTTC. Its protein is CASSPFNTPRTGYQETQYF.

V is TRBV11-3 and J is TRBJ2-3; tentatively, D is TRBD2 (6 bases). The CDR3 has 14 amino acids. In germline, CDR1 is SGHNT, CDR2 YENEEA. Trimming took off 7 bases at V and 5 bases at J, with 16 bases between the two ends. This chain's CDR3 is CASMRGGIGDTQYF. For the CDR3, the DNA is TGTGCCAGCATGCGGGGCGGGATTGGAGATACGCAGTATTTT.

V is TRBV13 and J is TRBJ2-1, with D unclear. V was cut by 4 bases and J by 0 bases, with 13 bases left in between. Germline V gene sequence: CDR1 PRHDT, CDR2 FYEKMQ (reference sequence). The CDR3 has 16 residues. The CDR3 protein is CASSSYEQSSYNEQFF. The CDR3 coding sequence is TGTGCCAGCAGCTCCTATGAACAGAGCTCCTACAATGAGCAGTTCTTC.